The following is a T cell receptor (beta chain) sequence with its context. Its antigen is not known. The sample comes from a study of T cell responses to AZD1222 COVID-19 vaccine. General study points: Unmutated variant regions are reportedly the target of nearly half of TCRs that are spike-specific. Once two AZD1222 doses were given, Spike-specific TCR breadth and depth went up. Across the whole spike, CD4 TCRs peaked at regions 160-218 and 743-854. The donor cohort was predominantly white British with a female majority, and clonal diversity may have been underestimated.

Trimming shortened V by 3 bases and J by 1 base, and 12 bases separated the two germline ends. The CDR3 consists of 15 residues. Looked up from germline, CDR1 is ENHRY and CDR2 is SYGVKD. Method: immunoSEQ multiplex PCR; TCRdb's copy keeps in-frame clones and lacks some. The data show 77,000 or so clones, about nine tenths seen once. The sample consisted of peripheral blood, taken on day 0 of AZD1222 vaccination. This chain links TRBV10-3 with TRBJ1-1; D is possibly TRBD1 (5 bases). This TCR came from an adult in good health. The CDR3 bases are TGTGCCATCAGTGACCCGGGACGGGAGAACACTGAAGCTTTCTTT. This encodes CAISDPGRENTEAFF.